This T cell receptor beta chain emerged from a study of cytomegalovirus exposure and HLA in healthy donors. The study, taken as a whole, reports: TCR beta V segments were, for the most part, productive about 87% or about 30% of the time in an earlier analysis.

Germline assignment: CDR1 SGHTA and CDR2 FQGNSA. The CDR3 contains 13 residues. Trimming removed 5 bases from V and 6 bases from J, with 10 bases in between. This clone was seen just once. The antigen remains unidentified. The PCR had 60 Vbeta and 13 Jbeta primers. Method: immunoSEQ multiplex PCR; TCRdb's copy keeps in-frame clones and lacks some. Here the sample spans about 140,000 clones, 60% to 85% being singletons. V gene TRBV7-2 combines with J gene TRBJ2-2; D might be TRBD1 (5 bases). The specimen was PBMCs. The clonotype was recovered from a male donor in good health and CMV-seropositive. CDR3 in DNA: TGTGCCAGCAGCCCAGGGTTCTCCGGGGAGCTGTTTTTT. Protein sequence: CASSPGFSGELFF.